These T cell receptor beta chains were read from a single sample in a study of T cells in Graves' hyperthyroidism and ophthalmopathy. TCRdb passed the multiplex PCR reads through MiXCR, listing each CDR3 protein once. The sample lists approximately 590,000 distinct CDR3 sequences, 15% to 19% occurring once. The specimen sequenced was blood. The receptors originated from a woman in her 30s with Graves' hyperthyroidism. Each CDR3 is given with its conserved first and last residue. The D gene is left open where the match is weak. Rows give clone size only sometimes, using once, few, many, or a class for an expanded clone.

j_call v_call d_call clone_size cdr3_aa cdr3_nt
TRBJ2-1 TRBV27 TRBD2 many CASSPGSGSGSYNEQFF TGTGCCAGCAGCCCCGGTAGCGGGAGTGGCTCCTACAATGAGCAGTTCTTC
TRBJ1-2 TRBV7-3 - - CASSLQGPAERGGYTF TGTGCCAGCAGCTTACAAGGGCCTGCAGAGAGGGGCGGCTACACCTTC
TRBJ2-7 TRBV6-6 - many CASSSGLPNPLPEQYF TGTGCCAGCAGTTCAGGACTACCGAACCCTCTGCCGGAGCAGTACTTC
TRBJ2-1 TRBV27 - many CASSLRGSHNEQFF TGTGCCAGCAGTCTTAGGGGGTCTCACAATGAGCAGTTCTTC
TRBJ2-1 TRBV20-1 TRBD2 - CSAPRAGGTREQFF TGCAGTGCCCCAAGAGCGGGAGGTACTCGGGAGCAGTTCTTC
TRBJ2-1 TRBV4-2 TRBD2 few CASSHDITGLAGGGHEQFF TGTGCCAGCAGCCACGATATCACCGGACTAGCGGGCGGTGGTCATGAGCAGTTCTTC
TRBJ1-5 TRBV6-1 - many CASSELLGSNQPQHF TGTGCCAGCAGTGAACTCCTGGGTAGCAATCAGCCCCAGCATTTT
TRBJ2-5 TRBV4-1 TRBD2 few CASSQDNGLAGGEKTQYF TGCGCCAGCAGCCAAGATAACGGACTAGCGGGAGGTGAGAAGACCCAGTACTTC
TRBJ2-7 TRBV6-2/TRBV6-3 - few CASRHELAEQYF TGTGCCAGCAGACACGAGCTAGCCGAGCAGTACTTC
TRBJ1-2 TRBV10-1 - - CASSESGANGYTF TGCGCCAGCAGTGAGTCGGGGGCGAATGGCTACACCTTC
TRBJ1-5 TRBV28 - - CASTPGRGNQPQHF TGTGCCAGCACCCCTGGGCGAGGCAATCAGCCCCAGCATTTT
TRBJ2-2 TRBV10-2 - many CASSAAAFNTGELFF TGCGCCAGCTCGGCAGCTGCCTTCAACACCGGGGAGCTGTTTTTT
TRBJ2-5 TRBV20-1 - - CSAVTKYSPLGVETQYF TGCAGTGCCGTAACGAAATATAGCCCACTAGGGGTGGAGACCCAGTACTTC
TRBJ2-7 TRBV7-6 - - CASSNREGLYEQYF TGTGCCAGCAGCAACCGGGAAGGCCTCTACGAGCAGTACTTC
TRBJ1-6 TRBV2 TRBD1 many CASTVTGPNSPLHF TGTGCCAGCACCGTGACAGGGCCTAATTCACCCCTCCACTTT
TRBJ2-3 TRBV2 - many CATQLQLGADTQYF TGTGCCACCCAACTTCAGCTAGGGGCAGATACGCAGTATTTT
TRBJ2-1 TRBV2 TRBD1 few CASSQAPGQGSYNEQFF TGTGCCAGCAGCCAAGCCCCCGGACAGGGGTCCTACAATGAGCAGTTCTTC
TRBJ1-6 TRBV27 - - CASSLSSESSYNSPLHF TGTGCCAGCAGTTTATCGAGCGAAAGCTCCTATAATTCACCCCTCCACTTT
TRBJ1-6 TRBV20-1 - - CSVDRTNSPLHF TGCAGTGTAGACAGGACGAATTCACCCCTCCACTTT
TRBJ2-1 TRBV19 - - CASTPDGYNEQFF TGTGCCAGTACCCCCGACGGCTACAATGAGCAGTTCTTC
TRBJ2-2 TRBV18 TRBD2 few CASSPPGLGTNTGELFF TGTGCCAGCTCACCACCAGGACTAGGGACGAACACCGGGGAGCTGTTTTTT
TRBJ2-5 TRBV11-2 TRBD1 many CASSLGNRGGETQYF TGTGCCAGCAGCTTAGGGAACAGGGGCGGGGAGACCCAGTACTTC
TRBJ2-7 TRBV11-1 TRBD1 many CASCQGQGNTYEQYF TGTGCCAGCTGCCAGGGACAGGGGAATACCTACGAGCAGTACTTC
TRBJ2-1 TRBV18 TRBD1 few CASSPIPPRDSKDNEQFF TGTGCCAGCTCACCGATCCCTCCCCGGGACAGCAAAGACAATGAGCAGTTCTTC
TRBJ2-7 TRBV28 - few CASTEGSTSYEQYF TGTGCCAGCACAGAAGGGTCGACCTCCTACGAGCAGTACTTC
TRBJ2-2 TRBV27 - few CASSYGGEGDGELFF TGTGCCAGCAGTTACGGGGGAGAAGGAGACGGGGAGCTGTTTTTT
TRBJ2-1 TRBV18 TRBD2 many CASRPGGISYNEQFF TGTGCCAGCCGACCGGGGGGAATCTCCTACAATGAGCAGTTCTTC
TRBJ2-3 TRBV12-3/TRBV12-4 - many CASSYFGSDTQYF TGTGCCAGCAGTTACTTTGGATCGGATACGCAGTATTTT
TRBJ2-7 TRBV28 - many CASSRGSDYEQYF TGTGCCAGCAGCCGGGGAAGCGATTACGAGCAGTACTTC
TRBJ2-7 TRBV10-3 TRBD2 many CAISRGGEREGSEQYF TGTGCCATCAGTCGTGGGGGGGAGCGGGAGGGGTCCGAGCAGTACTTC
TRBJ2-7 TRBV5-5 - - CASSLVTGEYEQYF TGTGCCAGCAGCTTGGTTACGGGAGAATACGAGCAGTACTTC
TRBJ2-7 TRBV27 - - CASSLRGYSSYEQYF TGTGCCAGCAGTTTAAGGGGGTATAGCTCCTACGAGCAGTACTTC
TRBJ2-7 TRBV20-1 TRBD2 - CSARDLGLAEQYF TGCAGTGCTAGAGACCTGGGACTAGCGGAGCAGTACTTC
TRBJ1-1 TRBV4-1 - - CASSQGPGRRNTEAFF TGCGCCAGCAGCCAAGGGCCCGGACGTCGGAACACTGAAGCTTTCTTT
TRBJ2-3 TRBV4-2 TRBD2 - CASSQAAGGPISTDTQYF TGTGCCAGCAGCCAAGCAGCGGGAGGCCCCATTAGCACAGATACGCAGTATTTT
TRBJ2-7 TRBV7-2 - many CASSQRTTLGQYF TGTGCCAGCAGCCAACGGACTACCCTGGGGCAGTACTTC
TRBJ2-3 TRBV29-1 TRBD2 many CSVGTSGHTDTQYF TGCAGCGTGGGGACTAGCGGACACACAGATACGCAGTATTTT
TRBJ1-2 TRBV7-9 - many CASSSPLWEEGYTF TGTGCCAGCAGCTCTCCTCTCTGGGAGGAGGGCTACACCTTC
TRBJ2-5 TRBV7-9 - few CASSLVTGTQETQYF TGTGCCAGCAGCTTAGTCACCGGGACACAAGAGACCCAGTACTTC
TRBJ2-3 TRBV5-1 - many CASSLAQNTDTQYF TGCGCCAGCAGCTTGGCCCAGAATACAGATACGCAGTATTTT
TRBJ2-3 TRBV7-9 - - CASSSSRGSTDTQYF TGTGCCAGCAGCTCATCTAGAGGGAGCACAGATACGCAGTATTTT
TRBJ2-7 TRBV18 TRBD2 few CASSPGTSGEQYF TGTGCCAGCTCACCGGGGACTAGCGGAGAGCAGTACTTC
TRBJ2-5 TRBV27 - - CASSLYGRGGTQYF TGTGCCAGCAGTTTATATGGCAGGGGGGGGACCCAGTACTTC
TRBJ2-1 TRBV5-6 TRBD2 few CASSLTGLARYNEQFF TGTGCCAGCAGCTTGACGGGACTAGCGAGATACAATGAGCAGTTCTTC
TRBJ2-1 TRBV10-2 TRBD2 - CASVSSGSKYNEQFF TGCGCCAGCGTTTCTAGCGGGAGTAAATACAATGAGCAGTTCTTC
TRBJ2-1 TRBV5-1 - many CASSQTSSYNEQFF TGCGCCAGCAGCCAGACAAGCTCCTACAATGAGCAGTTCTTC
TRBJ2-7 TRBV13 TRBD2 once CASSRPGTSGRYEQYF TGTGCCAGCAGCCGTCCCGGGACTAGCGGGAGGTACGAGCAGTACTTC
TRBJ2-1 TRBV19 - - CASSIPLVGVSEQFF TGTGCCAGTAGTATCCCCCTAGTGGGAGTTAGTGAGCAGTTCTTC
TRBJ2-7 TRBV20-1 - many CSARGQFGYEQYF TGCAGTGCTAGAGGACAGTTCGGGTACGAGCAGTACTTC
TRBJ2-2 TRBV6-5 TRBD2 - CASSYLGLAGERAGELFF TGTGCCAGCAGTTACCTGGGACTAGCGGGAGAGAGGGCCGGGGAGCTGTTTTTT
TRBJ1-1 TRBV27 - many CASSFLGDQSEEAFF TGTGCCAGCAGTTTCCTTGGAGACCAATCCGAGGAAGCTTTCTTT
TRBJ1-6 TRBV28 - - CASSLSSRERNSPLHF TGTGCCAGCAGCCTCTCCTCCAGGGAAAGAAATTCACCCCTCCACTTT
TRBJ2-3 TRBV7-2 - many CASSLDSSTDTQYF TGTGCCAGCAGCTTAGATTCTAGCACAGATACGCAGTATTTT
TRBJ2-3 TRBV2 - many CASKARENTDTQYF TGTGCCAGCAAAGCCAGGGAAAACACAGATACGCAGTATTTT